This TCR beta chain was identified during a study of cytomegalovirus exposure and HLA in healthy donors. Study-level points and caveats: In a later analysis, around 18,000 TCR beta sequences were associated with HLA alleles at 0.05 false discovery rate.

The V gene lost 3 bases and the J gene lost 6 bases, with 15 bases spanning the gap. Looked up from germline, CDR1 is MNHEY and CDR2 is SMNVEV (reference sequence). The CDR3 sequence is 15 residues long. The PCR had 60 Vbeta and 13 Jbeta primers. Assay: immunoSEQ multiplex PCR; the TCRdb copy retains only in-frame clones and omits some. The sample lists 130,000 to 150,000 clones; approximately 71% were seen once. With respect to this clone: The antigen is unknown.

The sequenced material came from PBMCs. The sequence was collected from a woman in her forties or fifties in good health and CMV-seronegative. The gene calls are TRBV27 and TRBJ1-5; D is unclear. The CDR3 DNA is TGTGCCAGCAGTTTGGGCAGTCTCTCGACTCAGCCCCAGCATTTT. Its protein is CASSLGSLSTQPQHF.